The source of this T cell receptor (beta chain) is a study of Graves' ophthalmopathy and Graves' hyperthyroidism (dated by TCRdb to the late 2010s). Study-wide context: Peripheral blood samples were taken at the time of initial diagnosis, before any treatment was given. The study used TCR beta repertoire signatures to distinguish Graves' ophthalmopathy from Graves' hyperthyroidism and to predict progression to ophthalmopathy. To explore V-J signatures that separate ophthalmopathy from hyperthyroidism, a discovery set of about 96 patients was enrolled, consisting of approximately 44 with ophthalmopathy and around 57 with stable hyperthyroidism. Once sampling was done, hyperthyroidism patients were given methimazole at a starting dose of 30 mg daily, while ophthalmopathy patients were given high-dose intravenous methylprednisolone. In total, 135 blood samples were TCR-sequenced: 43 ophthalmopathy, under 80 hyperthyroidism and about 17 hyperthyroidism-to-ophthalmopathy patients. In over five hyperthyroidism patients, T-cell repertoires of thyroid tissue and blood were compared. For independent validation, a separate cohort was made up of 18 hyperthyroidism patients plus 17 patients who later progressed from hyperthyroidism to ophthalmopathy.

V is cut by 6 bases and J by 7 bases, and the space between the germline ends is 15 bases. As encoded in the germline V gene, CDR1 is MNHEY while CDR2 is SVGAGI. The CDR3, cysteine through phenylalanine, is 13 amino acids long. Only the CDR3 portion is preserved as DNA: 39 bases, with reading frame beginning at the first base. The paper's findings and limits, for the study overall: In validation, the model predicted ophthalmopathy progression with about 70% sensitivity and 72.22% specificity; 12 predicted patients were CT-confirmed with GO in a median of about 7.1 months. Among expanded thyroid clonotypes with frequency above 0.001, most also showed up in blood, which suggests that blood repertoires may reflect the thyroid immune response. Ophthalmopathy was separated from stable hyperthyroidism by the 13-signature model with more than 85% sensitivity and around 81% specificity in cross-validation and with 80%/75% in the test set. Sample size was not predetermined statistically, and investigators were not blinded to group allocation.

Note on this clonotype: Its target antigen remains unknown. Per-nucleotide qualities are absent, and no much larger clonotype sits a single base away.

TCR beta CDR3 regions were amplified from RNA transcripts for repertoire sequencing. The first round of RT-PCR was done with HTBI primers and the Qiagen OneStep RT-PCR kit, and was followed by a second round of multiplex PCR, then size selection and purification. Libraries were sequenced paired-end with 100 bp reads on an Illumina HiSeq2000. For the original study's pipeline: SOAPnuke was used to process the reads, removing any read that contained adapters or uncalled bases, had a mean Phred below 15, or lacked an exact match to the constant primer or identifier. COPE v1.2.5 was used to merge high-quality paired reads. Unique nucleotide sequences were defined as clonotypes and aligned to IMGT TRB V, D and J references using MiTCR v1.1. The analysis was limited to V-J combinations with a frequency above 0.0001, which together covered more than 98% of repertoires. For each V-J combination, a TCR clonal expansion and chaos score was defined as F50 clonal expansion divided by the chaos observed in the TCRdist matrix. Welch's t-statistics and random forest were used to reduce features to some 13 V-J combinations, which were fed into a naive Bayes classifier. Thyroid-blood repertoire similarity was quantified with the Morisita-Horn index. Using fastp trimming at Q25 and MiXCR clonotype assembly, TCRdb reanalyzed the public sequencing data and kept in-frame beta chains. All rows with the same CDR3 protein become a single entry with the most common DNA and genes. The V and J calls and clone size are TCRdb's, not the authors'. The sample contains 600,000 to 700,000 distinct CDR3 sequences, about 41% of them found a single time. Together, the top ten hold under 3.5% of the sample.

The ophthalmopathy patients had moderately to severely active disease, with a Clinical Activity Score of 3 or higher, a NOSPECS grade of 4 or higher, and a disease duration of less than 3 months. Patients with other autoimmune diseases, uncontrolled infections, pregnancy or lactation were excluded. Clinical symptoms, serum thyroxine, TRAb, thyroid ultrasound and orbital computed tomography formed the basis of the diagnosis. PBMCs were isolated from about 9.1 ml of fresh peripheral blood by Ficoll-Paque density gradient centrifugation. Total RNA was extracted with Trizol reagent and quality-checked on an Agilent 2100 Bioanalyzer.

The sequence links TRBV6-5 to TRBJ2-5, with the D gene not confidently named. What was sequenced was peripheral blood. The sequence came from an adult man with Graves' ophthalmopathy. Here the CDR3 is given as CASRARQGLTQYF. In nucleotide form, the sequence is TGTGCCAGCAGGGCCCGACAAGGTTTGACCCAGTACTTC.